This T cell receptor (beta chain) was obtained from a study of blood T cell repertoires in COVID-19 (dated by TCRdb to the early 2020s). Background for the entire study: Samples covering the acute and convalescent phases of COVID-19 were provided by collaborators in the United States, Italy and Spain. Sample metadata almost always included a de-identified subject ID, COVID-19 status, age in years and sex. The repertoires were released in a freely available public database meant as a resource for research on the immune response to SARS-CoV-2. The material from the prospective study consisted of cDNA or gDNA derived from T cells, B-cell-depleted T cells, or PBMCs. Where HLA class I and class II types were available, the types were taken from metadata supplied by the sample provider, not from assay-based typing. Deeply sampled blood TCRbeta repertoires from subjects exposed to, actively infected with, or recovered from COVID-19 were included in the dataset. Samples came from the ongoing ImmuneRACE study (first 160 participants) plus 1,254 subjects from 6 global collaborators. Overall results and qualifications from the work: Clinical and demographic metadata were provided uncurated, with the amount varying by source and participant.

TCRbeta CDR3 regions were amplified from genomic DNA by means of the immunoSEQ Assay, a bias-controlled multiplex PCR. Per the authors' processing: The number of nucleated cells in each sample was estimated from the amplification of reference gene primers within the assay. To quantify the absolute abundance of each unique TCRbeta CDR3 rearrangement, sequence reads were collapsed and filtered. For each sample, productive Simpson clonality was calculated by taking the square root of Simpson's diversity index across productive rearrangements. TCRdb obtained this table from immuneACCESS and retained in-frame rearrangements with V and J assigned. These tables miss some clones; where compared with another copy, unresolved V genes account for less than half of the shortfall, and the remainder is unexplained. The DNA gave D and trimming, while V, J and clone size come from that table. Present in this sample are around 170,000 clones, nearly 80% of which were seen just once. Jointly, the top ten make up approximately 14% of the sample.

Per the germline V gene, SGDLS is the CDR1 and YYNGEE is the CDR2. V is cut back by 0 bases and J by 1 base, with 3 bases in the junction unmatched. The CDR3 spans 16 residues, from the cysteine through the phenylalanine. The DNA shown is the 48-base CDR3, in frame from base 1. Participants in the prospective study were enrolled through a virtual design, were aged roughly 18 to 95 years, and lived in roughly 25 United States geographic areas. In the prospective study, participants were assigned to cohorts based on the clinical history participants reported in a screening survey and a study questionnaire. Exposed participants had been in contact, within 2 weeks of entering the study, with a person who had a PCR-confirmed or clinician-diagnosed case of COVID-19. Mobile phlebotomists in the prospective study collected whole blood, serum and a nasopharyngeal or oropharyngeal swab from every participant. Participants in the prospective study had the option to provide additional blood draws and questionnaires over an approximately 2-month period. Before DNA extraction, prospective study blood samples were shipped either frozen or at room temperature.

A word on this clone: Its antigen is not yet known. The sample holds no much larger clone one base away, and base qualities are not on file.

In this chain, TRBV9 is recombined with TRBJ2-2; 7 middle bases align to TRBD2. The sample consisted of PBMCs or T cells enriched from blood (not recorded which). This sequence was found in a man between 60 and 70 years old who had been exposed to COVID-19. The CDR3 loop reads CASSVGSGGNTGELFF. The sequenced DNA is TGTGCCAGCAGCGTAGGATCGGGAGGGAACACCGGGGAGCTGTTTTTT.